The present TCR beta chain was sequenced within a study of long-term antiretroviral therapy in people with HIV. The CDR3 contains 16 residues. V lost 1 base, J lost 2 bases, and 4 bases stayed unmatched. Germline values: CDR1 SGHKS, CDR2 YYEKEE (reference sequence). This clone was counted a single time. It was version v3.0 of the immunoSEQ assay that was run at survey level. Only in-frame clones appear in the TCRdb table, and some are missing; sequencing was by immunoSEQ multiplex PCR. The sample lists more than 20,000 clones; approximately 84% were seen once. The gene calls are TRBV5-5 and TRBJ2-2; 8 bases align to TRBD2. This TCR came from a man aged 18 to 29 with HIV. This specimen consisted of unsorted PBMCs, obtained 0.5 years after starting antiretroviral therapy. As DNA, the CDR3 is TGTGCCAGCAGCTTGAGTAGCGGGGTTAACACCGGGGAGCTGTTTTTT. Translated, it gives CASSLSSGVNTGELFF.